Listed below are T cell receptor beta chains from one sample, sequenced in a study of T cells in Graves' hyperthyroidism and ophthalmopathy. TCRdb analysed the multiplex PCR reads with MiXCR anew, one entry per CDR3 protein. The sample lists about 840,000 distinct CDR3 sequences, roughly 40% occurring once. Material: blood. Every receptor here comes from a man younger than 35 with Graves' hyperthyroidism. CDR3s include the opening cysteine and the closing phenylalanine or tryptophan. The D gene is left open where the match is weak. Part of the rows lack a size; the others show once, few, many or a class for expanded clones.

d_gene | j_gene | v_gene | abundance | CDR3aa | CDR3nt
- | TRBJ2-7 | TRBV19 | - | CASSIAAGFSYEQYF | TGTGCCAGTAGTATAGCGGCAGGCTTCTCCTACGAGCAGTACTTC
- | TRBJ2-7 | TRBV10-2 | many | CASRLTGYEQYF | TGCGCCAGCCGACTGACAGGTTACGAGCAGTACTTC
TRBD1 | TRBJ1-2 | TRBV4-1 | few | CASSHRQGEMGYTF | TGCGCCAGCAGCCACCGACAGGGTGAAATGGGCTACACCTTC
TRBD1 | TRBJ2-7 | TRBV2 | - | CASSPSGQAYEQYF | TGTGCCAGCAGTCCGTCGGGACAGGCCTACGAGCAGTACTTC
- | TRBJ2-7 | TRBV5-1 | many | CASSLHRDEQYF | TGCGCCAGCAGCTTACACAGGGACGAGCAGTACTTC
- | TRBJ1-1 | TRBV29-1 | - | CSVEGGFDTEAFF | TGCAGCGTTGAAGGGGGGTTTGACACTGAAGCTTTCTTT
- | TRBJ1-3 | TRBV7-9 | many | CASYGNTIYF | TGTGCCAGTTATGGAAACACCATATATTTT
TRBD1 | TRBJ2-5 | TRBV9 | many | CASSVDRGLETQYF | TGTGCCAGCAGCGTTGACAGGGGGCTGGAGACCCAGTACTTC
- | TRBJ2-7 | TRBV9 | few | CASSAGRVSRQYEQYF | TGTGCCAGCAGCGCAGGCCGGGTCTCCCGCCAATACGAGCAGTACTTC
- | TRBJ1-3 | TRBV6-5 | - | CASKLAEAGGENTIYF | TGTGCCAGCAAACTCGCTGAAGCGGGGGGCGAGAACACCATATATTTT
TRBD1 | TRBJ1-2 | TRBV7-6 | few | CASSLEPGGDYGYTF | TGTGCCAGCAGCTTAGAGCCAGGGGGCGACTATGGCTACACCTTC
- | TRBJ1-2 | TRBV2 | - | CASSPLGVRTGYTF | TGTGCCAGCAGTCCCCTCGGGGTGAGGACTGGCTACACCTTC
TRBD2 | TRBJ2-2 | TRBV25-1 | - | CANPTSGRETGELFF | TGTGCCAACCCGACTAGCGGGAGGGAAACTGGGGAGCTGTTTTTT
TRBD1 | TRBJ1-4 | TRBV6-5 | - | CASSRQGAGANEKLFF | TGTGCCAGCAGCAGACAGGGCGCAGGAGCTAATGAAAAACTGTTTTTT
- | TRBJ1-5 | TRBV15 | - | CATSRDGIKNQPQHF | TGTGCCACCAGCAGAGATGGGATAAAGAATCAGCCCCAGCATTTT
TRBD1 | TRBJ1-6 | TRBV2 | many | CASVRDRDNSPLHF | TGTGCCAGTGTCCGGGACAGGGACAATTCACCCCTCCACTTT
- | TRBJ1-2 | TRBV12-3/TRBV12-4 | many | CASSPLRGGYGYTF | TGTGCCAGCAGTCCTCTGAGGGGTGGGTATGGCTACACCTTC
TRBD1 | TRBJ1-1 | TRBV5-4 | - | CASSLPGQGITEAFF | TGTGCCAGCAGCTTACCGGGACAGGGGATCACTGAAGCTTTCTTT
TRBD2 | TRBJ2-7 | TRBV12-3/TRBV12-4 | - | CASSYGGIGYEQYF | TGTGCCAGCAGTTACGGGGGGATTGGCTACGAGCAGTACTTC
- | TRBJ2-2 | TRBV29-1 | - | CSVGPGDAGELFF | TGCAGCGTTGGCCCCGGGGACGCCGGGGAGCTGTTTTTT
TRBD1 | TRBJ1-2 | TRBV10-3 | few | CATGTGVDGYTF | TGTGCCACCGGGACAGGGGTCGATGGCTACACCTTC
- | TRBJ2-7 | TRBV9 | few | CASSQGNVAYEQYF | TGTGCCAGCAGCCAAGGGAACGTAGCCTACGAGCAGTACTTC
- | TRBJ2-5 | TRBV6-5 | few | CASSPPGRQETQYF | TGTGCCAGCAGTCCCCCCGGACGACAAGAGACCCAGTACTTC
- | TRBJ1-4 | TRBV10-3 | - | CASSAGEDHEKLFF | TGTGCCAGCAGCGCCGGGGAAGACCATGAAAAACTGTTTTTT
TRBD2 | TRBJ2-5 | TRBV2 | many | CASSEGSGQETQYF | TGTGCCAGCAGTGAAGGTAGCGGGCAAGAGACCCAGTACTTC
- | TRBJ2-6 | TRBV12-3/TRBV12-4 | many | CASSNGANVLTF | TGTGCCTCAAGTAACGGGGCCAACGTCCTGACTTTC
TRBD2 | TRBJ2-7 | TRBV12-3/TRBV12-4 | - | CASSLILAGTSYEQYF | TGTGCCAGCAGTTTAATTCTAGCGGGGACCTCCTACGAGCAGTACTTC
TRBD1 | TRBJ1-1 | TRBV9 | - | CASSHTTGYTEAFF | TGTGCCAGCAGCCATACGACAGGGTACACTGAAGCTTTCTTT
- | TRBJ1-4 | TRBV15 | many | CATSPTGAVEKLFF | TGTGCCACTAGCCCTACGGGGGCGGTTGAAAAACTGTTTTTT
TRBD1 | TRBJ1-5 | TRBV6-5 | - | CASSSETGANNQPQHF | TGTGCCAGCAGTTCCGAGACAGGGGCCAACAATCAGCCCCAGCATTTT
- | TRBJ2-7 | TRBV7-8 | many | CASSTGSPEQYF | TGTGCCAGCAGTACAGGGAGTCCCGAGCAGTACTTC